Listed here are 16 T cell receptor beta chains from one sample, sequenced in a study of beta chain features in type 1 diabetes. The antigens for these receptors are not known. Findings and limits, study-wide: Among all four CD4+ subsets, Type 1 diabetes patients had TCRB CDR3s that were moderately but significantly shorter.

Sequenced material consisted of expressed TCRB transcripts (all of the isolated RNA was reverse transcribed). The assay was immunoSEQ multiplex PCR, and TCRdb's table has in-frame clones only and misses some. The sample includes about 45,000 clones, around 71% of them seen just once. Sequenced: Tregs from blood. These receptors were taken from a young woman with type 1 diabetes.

The CDR3: CASSPTGIQPQHF. The DNA of the CDR3 is TGTGCCAGCAGCCCCACAGGGATTCAGCCCCAGCATTTT. The chain is built from TRBV7-2 and TRBJ1-5, with D perhaps matching TRBD1 (6 bases). The CDR3 extends over 13 amino acids. In germline, CDR1 is SGHTA, CDR2 FQGNSA. Trimming shortened V by 5 bases and J by 6 bases, and 11 bases separated the two germline ends.

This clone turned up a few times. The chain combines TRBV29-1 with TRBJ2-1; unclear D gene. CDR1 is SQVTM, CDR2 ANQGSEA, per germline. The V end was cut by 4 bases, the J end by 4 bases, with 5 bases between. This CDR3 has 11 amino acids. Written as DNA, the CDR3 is TGCAGCGTTGGACTTTACAATGAGCAGTTCTTC. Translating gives CSVGLYNEQFF.

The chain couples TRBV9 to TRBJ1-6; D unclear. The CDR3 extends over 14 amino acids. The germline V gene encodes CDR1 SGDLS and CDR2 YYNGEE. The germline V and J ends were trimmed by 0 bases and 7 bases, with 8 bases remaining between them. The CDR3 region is CASSVEQLNSPLHF. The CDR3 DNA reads TGTGCCAGCAGCGTAGAACAGCTCAATTCACCCCTCCACTTT.

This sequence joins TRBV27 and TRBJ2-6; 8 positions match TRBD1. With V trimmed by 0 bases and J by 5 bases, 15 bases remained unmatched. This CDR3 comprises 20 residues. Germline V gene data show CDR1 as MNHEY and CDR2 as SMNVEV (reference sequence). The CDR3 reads CASSLSISRTGYLRANVLTF. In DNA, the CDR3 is TGTGCCAGCAGTTTATCGATTTCTCGGACAGGGTATCTTCGGGCCAACGTCCTGACTTTC.

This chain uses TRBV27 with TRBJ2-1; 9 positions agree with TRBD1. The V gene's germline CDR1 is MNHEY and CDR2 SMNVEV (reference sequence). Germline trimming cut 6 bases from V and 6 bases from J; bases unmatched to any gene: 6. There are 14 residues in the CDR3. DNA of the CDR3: TGTGCCAGCAGACCCGGGACAGGGACCAATGAGCAGTTCTTC. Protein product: CASRPGTGTNEQFF.

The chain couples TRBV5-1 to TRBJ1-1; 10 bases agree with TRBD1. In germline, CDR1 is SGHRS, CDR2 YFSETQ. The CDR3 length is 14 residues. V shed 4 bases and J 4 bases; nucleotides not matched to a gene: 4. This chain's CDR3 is CASSTDRGSTEAFF. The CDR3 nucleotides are TGCGCCAGCAGCACGGACAGGGGGTCCACTGAAGCTTTCTTT. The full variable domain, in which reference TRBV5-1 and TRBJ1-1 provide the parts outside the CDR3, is KAGVTQTPRYLIKTRGQQVTLSCSPISGHRSVSWYQQTPGQGLQFLFEYFSETQRNKGNFPGRFSGRQFSNSRSEMNVSTLELGDSALYLCASSTDRGSTEAFFGQGTRLTVV.

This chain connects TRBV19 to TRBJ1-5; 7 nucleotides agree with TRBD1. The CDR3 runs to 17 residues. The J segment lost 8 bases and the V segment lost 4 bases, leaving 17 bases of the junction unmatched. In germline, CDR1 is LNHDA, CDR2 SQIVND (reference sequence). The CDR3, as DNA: TGTGCCAGTAGTAATGCCCCCGGGACAGTAAAGAGGGAGCCCCAGCATTTT. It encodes CASSNAPGTVKREPQHF.

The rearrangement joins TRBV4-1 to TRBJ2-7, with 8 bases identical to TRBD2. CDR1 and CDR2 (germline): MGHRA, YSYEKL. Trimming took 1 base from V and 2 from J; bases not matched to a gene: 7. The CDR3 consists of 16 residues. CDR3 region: CASSQVLAAVPYEQYF. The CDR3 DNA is TGCGCCAGCAGCCAAGTACTAGCGGCTGTCCCCTACGAGCAGTACTTC.

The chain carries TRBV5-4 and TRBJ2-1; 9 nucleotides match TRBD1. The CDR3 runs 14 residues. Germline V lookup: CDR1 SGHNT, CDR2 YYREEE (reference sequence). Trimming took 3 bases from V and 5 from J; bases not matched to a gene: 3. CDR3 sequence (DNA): TGTGCCAGCAGCTGGAGGGACAGGGACAATGAGCAGTTCTTC. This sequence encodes CASSWRDRDNEQFF. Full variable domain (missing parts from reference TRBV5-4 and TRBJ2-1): ETGVTQSPTHLIKTRGQQVTLRCSSQSGHNTVSWYQQALGQGPQFIFQYYREEENGRGNFPPRFSGLQFPNYSSELNVNALELDDSALYLCASSWRDRDNEQFFGPGTRLTVL.

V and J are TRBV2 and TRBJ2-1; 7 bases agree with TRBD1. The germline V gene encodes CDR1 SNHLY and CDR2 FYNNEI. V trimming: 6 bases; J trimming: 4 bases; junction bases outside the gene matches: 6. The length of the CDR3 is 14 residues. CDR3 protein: CASRTGNPYNEQFF. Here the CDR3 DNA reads TGTGCCAGCAGGACAGGGAATCCATACAATGAGCAGTTCTTC.

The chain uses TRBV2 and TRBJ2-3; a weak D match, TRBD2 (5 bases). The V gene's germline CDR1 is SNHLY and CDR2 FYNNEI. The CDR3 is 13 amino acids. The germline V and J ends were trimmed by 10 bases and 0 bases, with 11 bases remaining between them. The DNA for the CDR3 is TGTGCCAAGCTAGCAACTAGCACAGATACGCAGTATTTT. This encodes CAKLATSTDTQYF.

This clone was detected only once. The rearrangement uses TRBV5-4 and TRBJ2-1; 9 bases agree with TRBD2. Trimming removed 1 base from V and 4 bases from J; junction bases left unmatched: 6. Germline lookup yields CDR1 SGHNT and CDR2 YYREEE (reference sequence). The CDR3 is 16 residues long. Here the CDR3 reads CASSLSPSGTYNEQFF. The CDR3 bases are TGTGCCAGCAGCTTGAGCCCTAGCGGGACATACAATGAGCAGTTCTTC.

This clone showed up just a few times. The CDR3 sequence is CASSRLGDRRRSNQPQHF. The CDR3 nucleotides are TGCGCCAGCAGCCGACTCGGGGATCGTAGAAGGAGCAATCAGCCCCAGCATTTT. The chain uses TRBV23-1 and TRBJ1-5, with D uncertain. TRBV23-1 is placed among ORFs of uncertain function. The CDR3 sequence is 18 residues long. Trimming left V 6 bases short and J 1 base short, with 22 bases between.

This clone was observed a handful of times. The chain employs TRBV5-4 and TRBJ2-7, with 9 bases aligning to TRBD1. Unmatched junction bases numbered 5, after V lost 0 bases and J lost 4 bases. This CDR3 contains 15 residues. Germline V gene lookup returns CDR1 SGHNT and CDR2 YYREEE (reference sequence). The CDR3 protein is CASSLEQGQGYEQYF. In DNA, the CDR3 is TGTGCCAGCAGCTTGGAGCAAGGACAGGGGTACGAGCAGTACTTC.

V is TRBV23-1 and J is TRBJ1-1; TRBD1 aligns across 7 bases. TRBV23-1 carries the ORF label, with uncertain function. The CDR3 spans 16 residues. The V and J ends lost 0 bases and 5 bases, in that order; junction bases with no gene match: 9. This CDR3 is CASSQSGSEDRTEAFF. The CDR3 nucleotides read TGCGCCAGCAGTCAATCCGGTTCTGAGGACAGGACTGAAGCTTTCTTT.

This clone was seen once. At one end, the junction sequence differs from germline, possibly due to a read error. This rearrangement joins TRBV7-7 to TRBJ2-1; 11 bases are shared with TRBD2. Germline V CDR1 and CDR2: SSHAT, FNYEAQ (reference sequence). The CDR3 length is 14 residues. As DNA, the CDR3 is TGTGCTAGCAGCCCGGGGACTAGCGGCAATGAGCAGTTCTTC. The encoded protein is CASSPGTSGNEQFF.